Each of the 22 T cell receptor beta chains below was sequenced from the same sample in a study of shared clonotypes between healthy human individuals. Repertoires were generated with immunoSEQ multiplex PCR, while TCRdb's copy carries only in-frame clones and drops some. The sample yields about 2 million clones, 85% to 95% seen once. The sequenced material came from naive CD4+ T cells sorted from blood. The subset denotes: CD45RA+ positively selected. Receptor source: a man in his late teens or twenties in good health.

This chain connects TRBV11-2 to TRBJ1-2, with D uncertain. The CDR3 runs to 12 residues. The V end was cut by 5 bases, the J end by 6 bases, with 10 bases between. Germline assignment: CDR1 SGHAT and CDR2 FQNNGV. CDR3 nucleotides: TGTGCCAGCAGCCCCGCAGGAGATGGCTACACCTTC. It is translated as CASSPAGDGYTF.

This chain uses TRBV18 with TRBJ2-7; TRBD1 aligns across 12 bases. The CDR3 has 15 residues. Germline V gives CDR1 KGHSH, CDR2 LQKENI. The V and J ends lost 4 bases and 4 bases, in that order; junction bases with no gene match: 5. In nucleotides, the CDR3 is TGTGCCAGCTCACAAGGGACAGGGGGCGAATACGAGCAGTACTTC. Translation: CASSQGTGGEYEQYF.

J is TRBJ1-6 and V is TRBV2; D uncertain. The CDR3 runs to 14 residues. Trimming pared 2 bases from V and 5 bases from J, leaving 7 bases between. CDR1 and CDR2 from the germline V gene are SNHLY and FYNNEI. The CDR3 reads CASSEQAHNSPLHF. The CDR3 DNA reads as TGTGCCAGCAGTGAACAGGCTCATAATTCACCCCTCCACTTT.

The J gene is TRBJ2-7, the V gene TRBV7-8; 7 bases fit TRBD2. Germline-derived CDR1 and CDR2 are SGHVS and FQNEAQ. J gave up 5 bases and V 1 base, and 14 bases lay outside the gene matches. The CDR3 runs to 17 residues. As DNA, the CDR3 is TGTGCCAGCAGCTTAGAGTCCCCAGGCGGGAGCATCCACGAGCAGTACTTC. This sequence encodes CASSLESPGGSIHEQYF.

The chain is built from TRBV4-2 and TRBJ2-2, with D perhaps TRBD1 (5 bases). This CDR3 is 18 amino acids long. Germline loops: CDR1 LGHNA, CDR2 YNFKEQ. V was clipped by 0 bases and J by 6 bases, with 20 bases between them. The CDR3 DNA follows: TGTGCCAGCAGCCAAGAATTTGCGCAGGGAATTGGCTCCGGGGAGCTGTTTTTT. Translating it yields CASSQEFAQGIGSGELFF.

The chain employs TRBV5-1 and TRBJ1-5, with D possibly being TRBD1 (6 bases). V gave up 7 bases and J gave up 4 bases, with 12 bases separating them. Germline V lookup: CDR1 SGHRS, CDR2 YFSETQ. The CDR3 runs 13 residues. The CDR3, as DNA: TGCGCCAGCCGGACAGATGATAATCAGCCCCAGCATTTT. Translated, it gives CASRTDDNQPQHF.

The chain combines TRBV19 with TRBJ2-1; 8 nucleotides align to TRBD2. This CDR3 has 16 residues. From germline, CDR1 is LNHDA and CDR2 SQIVND (reference sequence). V shed 7 bases, J shed 0 bases, and the junction held 8 bases outside the gene matches. CDR3: CASTPRGLASYNEQFF. CDR3 in DNA: TGTGCCAGTACCCCCCGAGGACTAGCCTCCTACAATGAGCAGTTCTTC.

This clone was recorded only once. This chain connects TRBV5-1 to TRBJ2-1; the match to TRBD1 covers 8 bases. The germline V gene has CDR1 SGHRS and CDR2 YFSETQ. This CDR3 region has 15 residues. Trimming cost V 0 bases and J 8 bases; bases outside gene matches: 7. CDR3 DNA: TGCGCCAGCAGCTTGGTGGGACAGGAGTTTGATGAGCAGTTCTTC. Amino acid sequence: CASSLVGQEFDEQFF. The whole variable domain, filled in from reference TRBV5-1 and TRBJ2-1, reads KAGVTQTPRYLIKTRGQQVTLSCSPISGHRSVSWYQQTPGQGLQFLFEYFSETQRNKGNFPGRFSGRQFSNSRSEMNVSTLELGDSALYLCASSLVGQEFDEQFFGPGTRLTVL.

V usage is TRBV6-1 and J usage is TRBJ1-1, with D unresolved. This CDR3 is 13 amino acids long. V lost 2 bases to trimming and J lost 1 base, with 5 bases between them. Germline CDR1 MNHNS, CDR2 SASEGT. CDR3 protein: CASSESQNTEAFF. DNA of the CDR3: TGTGCCAGCAGTGAAAGTCAGAACACTGAAGCTTTCTTT.

The gene calls are TRBV6-4 and TRBJ2-2; 10 positions agree with TRBD1. Germline lookup yields CDR1 MRHNA and CDR2 SNTAGT. The V and J ends lost 5 bases and 7 bases, in that order; junction bases with no gene match: 10. CDR3 length: 16 residues. As DNA, the CDR3 is TGTGCCAGCAGTTCGGGACAGGGGTTCTCCGGCGGGGAGCTGTTTTTT. This codes for CASSSGQGFSGGELFF.

The chain recombines TRBV6-5 with TRBJ2-1; 7 bases match TRBD1. Germline V gene lookup returns CDR1 MNHEY and CDR2 SVGAGI. Unmatched junction bases numbered 9, after V lost 4 bases and J lost 9 bases. The CDR3 length is 14 residues. CDR3 residues: CASSFLTGDREQFF. CDR3 in DNA: TGTGCCAGCAGTTTCCTTACAGGGGACCGTGAGCAGTTCTTC.

The V call is TRBV27, the J call TRBJ2-3, with a possible D match to TRBD1 (5 bases). There are 14 residues in the CDR3. Germline loops: CDR1 MNHEY, CDR2 SMNVEV (reference sequence). The V end lost 5 bases, the J end lost 5 bases, and 14 bases lay between the germline ends. The CDR3 sequence is CASSLLPTGDTQYF. Written as DNA, the CDR3 is TGTGCCAGCAGTCTATTACCTACAGGAGATACGCAGTATTTT.

The rearrangement links TRBV6-5 to TRBJ1-6; TRBD1 agrees at 8 bases. The junction had 7 bases not matched to a gene; V was cut back by 6 bases and J by 9 bases. The CDR3 has 14 residues. CDR1 and CDR2 from the germline V gene are MNHEY and SVGAGI. CDR3 sequence: CASRLPGQASPLHF. The CDR3 DNA sequence: TGTGCCAGCAGGCTCCCGGGACAGGCTTCACCCCTCCACTTT.

The chain has TRBV20-1 and TRBJ1-1; D call uncertain. The CDR3 totals 11 residues. The V end was cut by 0 bases, the J end by 7 bases, with 6 bases between. The V gene's germline CDR1 is DFQATT and CDR2 SNEGSKA (reference sequence). CDR3 region: CSARDGIEAFF. For the CDR3, the DNA is TGCAGTGCTAGAGATGGCATTGAAGCTTTCTTT.

This rearrangement joins TRBV28 to TRBJ2-5; D gene uncertain. There are 15 residues in the CDR3. V lost 6 bases, J lost 5 bases, and 19 bases lay in between. CDR1 is MDHEN, CDR2 SYDVKM, per germline. CDR3 coding DNA: TGTGCCAGCAGCTCGGGCAGCAGTATTACGGAGACCCAGTACTTC. It is translated as CASSSGSSITETQYF.

This rearrangement joins TRBV5-4 to TRBJ2-7; D may match TRBD1 or TRBD2 (6 bases each). CDR3 size: 16 residues. Germline CDR1 reads SGHNT; CDR2 reads YYREEE (reference sequence). V lost 2 bases and J lost 2, with 17 bases in between. As DNA, the CDR3 is TGTGCCAGCAGCTTAGGAGGGACCGGGACAACCTACGAGCAGTACTTC. This translates into CASSLGGTGTTYEQYF.

Concerning this clone: This sample also contains other DNA sequences that code for the same CDR3. The J gene is TRBJ1-2, the V gene TRBV5-1; D is perhaps TRBD1 (5 bases). The germline V gene encodes CDR1 SGHRS and CDR2 YFSETQ. The CDR3 is 14 amino acids. Trimming took off 0 bases at V and 5 bases at J, with 11 bases between the two ends. The CDR3 DNA reads as TGCGCCAGCAGCTTGGCCGGGACGGATTATGGCTACACCTTC. Its translation is CASSLAGTDYGYTF.

The chain employs TRBV19 and TRBJ2-5; TRBD1 matches 9 bases. The germline V gene has CDR1 LNHDA and CDR2 SQIVND (reference sequence). The CDR3 length is 16 residues. V trimming: 3 bases; J trimming: 4 bases; junction bases outside the gene matches: 9. The CDR3 nucleotides read TGTGCCAGTAGTATCCTCCCGGGACAGGGAGGAGAGACCCAGTACTTC. It is translated as CASSILPGQGGETQYF.

The CDR3 coding sequence is TGTGCCAGCAGCGTAGTCCCAGGGGGGCTAAACACCGGGGAGCTGTTTTTT. It specifies CASSVVPGGLNTGELFF. The rearrangement joins TRBV9 to TRBJ2-2, with D perhaps matching TRBD1 (7 bases). V gave up 0 bases and J gave up 2 bases, with 14 bases separating them. The CDR3 covers 17 residues. Germline CDR1 and CDR2: SGDLS and YYNGEE.

Notes on this clone: The same CDR3 also results from other DNA sequences found in this sample. This rearrangement joins TRBV19 to TRBJ2-6, with D unclear. Germline assignment: CDR1 LNHDA and CDR2 SQIVND (reference sequence). The V end lost 6 bases, the J end lost 4 bases, and 7 bases lay between the germline ends. The CDR3 runs 13 residues. The CDR3 is CASRPSGANVLTF. The CDR3 nucleotides read TGTGCCAGTAGACCGTCCGGGGCCAACGTCCTGACTTTC.

This clone appeared once. The chain joins TRBV18 to TRBJ1-5; the D is unclear. Germline V gene lookup returns CDR1 KGHSH and CDR2 LQKENI. CDR3 size: 16 residues. Trimming removed 5 bases from V and 0 bases from J, with 14 bases in between. The CDR3 region is CASSSSAVDSNQPQHF. CDR3 DNA sequence: TGTGCCAGCTCATCTTCTGCAGTCGATAGCAATCAGCCCCAGCATTTT.

V gene TRBV5-4 combines with J gene TRBJ2-7; a weak D match, TRBD1 (6 bases). The CDR3 spans 15 residues. Per the germline V gene, CDR1 is SGHNT and CDR2 is YYREEE (reference sequence). The V end was cut by 2 bases, the J end by 2 bases, with 14 bases between. The CDR3 is CASSFTGRNAYEQYF. The CDR3 nucleotides read TGTGCCAGCAGCTTTACAGGGCGGAACGCCTACGAGCAGTACTTC.